These 18 T cell receptor beta chains were all obtained from the same sample, sequenced in a study of cytomegalovirus exposure and HLA in healthy donors. The PCR made use of 60 Vbeta and 13 Jbeta primers. Profiling relied on immunoSEQ multiplex PCR, and the TCRdb table lists in-frame clones only, not all of them. This table has 100,000 to 150,000 clones, around 70% appearing once. Sequenced input: PBMCs. These receptor sequences come from a woman between 40 and 55 years old in good health and CMV-seropositive.

This clone was seen a handful of times. V gene TRBV5-6 combines with J gene TRBJ2-5, with D maybe TRBD1 (6 bases). CDR3 length equals 18 residues. The germline V gene encodes CDR1 SGHDT and CDR2 YYEEEE. V was trimmed by 3 bases and J by 1 base, leaving 22 bases between them. The CDR3 nucleotides read TGTGCCAGCAGCTCACAGGGACCGGAATTGTGGATCCAAGAGACCCAGTACTTC. Translating gives CASSSQGPELWIQETQYF.

This chain uses TRBV19 with TRBJ1-1; TRBD1 might be the D (5 bases). V lost 3 bases, J lost 4 bases, and 18 bases lay in between. Germline V gene data show CDR1 as LNHDA and CDR2 as SQIVND (reference sequence). The CDR3 is 16 residues long. DNA of the CDR3: TGTGCCAGTAGTATTGTGGCCGGCGGGGGAGCCACTGAAGCTTTCTTT. Its protein product is CASSIVAGGGATEAFF.

The rearrangement links TRBV11-2 to TRBJ2-7, with 9 bases that match TRBD1. Germline CDR1 reads SGHAT; CDR2 reads FQNNGV. After removal of 2 bases from V and 0 bases from J, the junction contained 2 bases not matched to a gene. The CDR3 covers 15 residues. As DNA, the CDR3 is TGTGCCAGCAGCTTAACAGGGGGCAGCTCCTACGAGCAGTACTTC. As protein: CASSLTGGSSYEQYF.

V gene TRBV23-1 combines with J gene TRBJ1-5, with D possibly matching TRBD1 (6 bases). TRBV23-1 falls under the ORF class, with uncertain function. Trimming pared 2 bases from V and 0 bases from J, leaving 17 bases between. The CDR3 has 18 amino acids. CDR3 region: CASSQTLRTVLSNQPQHF. The CDR3 DNA is TGCGCCAGCAGTCAAACGCTTAGGACAGTTCTTAGCAATCAGCCCCAGCATTTT.

This chain links TRBV7-2 with TRBJ2-2; 7 nucleotides line up with TRBD2. From germline, CDR1 is SGHTA and CDR2 FQGNSA. The CDR3 spans 15 residues. V shed 2 bases and J 3 bases; nucleotides not matched to a gene: 3. For the CDR3, the DNA is TGTGCCAGCAGCTTACGTGGGGGGGACACCGGGGAGCTGTTTTTT. Translation: CASSLRGGDTGELFF. The entire variable domain, with the rest obtained from reference TRBV7-2 and TRBJ2-2, is as follows: GAGVSQSPSNKVTEKGKDVELRCDPISGHTALYWYRQSLGQGLEFLIYFQGNSAPDKSGLPSDRFSAERTGGSVSTLTIQRTQQEDSAVYLCASSLRGGDTGELFFGEGSRLTVL.

In regard to this clone: At one boundary the junction diverges from the germline segment, which might be a read error. The V gene is TRBV7-9, the J gene TRBJ2-1; D possibly corresponds to TRBD1 (5 bases). The V gene's germline CDR1 is SEHNR and CDR2 FQNEAQ (reference sequence). The CDR3 is 12 residues long. CDR3 nucleotides: TGTTCCAGCAGCTTCGCAGGGAATGAGCAGTTCTTC. Residues: CSSSFAGNEQFF.

A few counts support this clone. V is TRBV7-9 and J is TRBJ2-7; no reliable D call. The germline V and J ends were trimmed by 2 bases and 3 bases, with 11 bases remaining between them. Germline V gene sequence: CDR1 SEHNR, CDR2 FQNEAQ (reference sequence). The CDR3 is 14 residues long. The CDR3 reads CASSLSETVYEQYF. CDR3 DNA: TGTGCCAGCAGCTTAAGCGAGACCGTCTACGAGCAGTACTTC.

The J gene is TRBJ2-2, the V gene TRBV6-1; D gene unclear. The CDR3 is made up of 16 amino acids. Deletions cut 4 bases from V and 0 bases from J, with 12 bases between. Germline V gene data show CDR1 as MNHNS and CDR2 as SASEGT. The CDR3 spells CASSGVQRTNTGELFF. The CDR3 DNA reads TGTGCCAGCAGTGGGGTACAGAGAACGAACACCGGGGAGCTGTTTTTT.

This clone was detected once. The rearrangement uses TRBV11-3 and TRBJ2-2; no clear D. The V and J ends lost 0 bases and 0 bases respectively, with 14 bases between them. Germline CDR1 SGHNT, CDR2 YENEEA. The CDR3 contains 18 residues. The CDR3 DNA reads TGTGCCAGCAGCTTAGAGGAGCATCAGAACGCGAACACCGGGGAGCTGTTTTTT. Protein product: CASSLEEHQNANTGELFF.

DNA for the CDR3: TGTGCCAGCATCCTCAGGGGACGAGCCTACAATGAGCAGTTCTTC. This encodes CASILRGRAYNEQFF. This chain joins TRBV5-8 and TRBJ2-1; perhaps TRBD1 as D (6 bases). From germline, CDR1 is SGHTS and CDR2 YDEGEE. This CDR3 contains 15 residues. Trimming shortened V by 6 bases and J by 2 bases, and 15 bases separated the two germline ends.

The chain has TRBV5-1 and TRBJ2-3; the match to TRBD2 covers 13 bases. The V segment lost 0 bases and the J segment 4 bases; nucleotides outside the gene matches: 5. This CDR3 has 17 residues. CDR1 and CDR2 from the germline V gene are SGHRS and YFSETQ. This chain's CDR3 is CASSLGLAGGSPDTQYF. For the CDR3, the DNA is TGCGCCAGCAGCTTGGGACTAGCGGGGGGATCCCCAGATACGCAGTATTTT. Complete variable domain (other parts from reference TRBV5-1 and TRBJ2-3): KAGVTQTPRYLIKTRGQQVTLSCSPISGHRSVSWYQQTPGQGLQFLFEYFSETQRNKGNFPGRFSGRQFSNSRSEMNVSTLELGDSALYLCASSLGLAGGSPDTQYFGPGTRLTVL.

This sequence joins TRBV4-1 and TRBJ2-5, with TRBD2 matching over 9 bases. Germline CDR1 MGHRA, CDR2 YSYEKL. The trim removed 3 bases at V and 9 bases at J, leaving 20 bases unmatched. The CDR3 has 18 amino acids. Here the CDR3 reads CASSQSGTSRTGQEAQYF. As DNA, the CDR3 is TGCGCCAGCAGCCAGTCCGGGACTAGCAGGACGGGGCAGGAGGCCCAGTACTTC.

The chain carries TRBV4-2 and TRBJ1-3, with 7 nucleotides matching TRBD1. This CDR3 region has 18 residues. The germline CDR1 and CDR2 sequences are LGHNA and YNFKEQ. J gave up 3 bases and V 0 bases, and 11 bases lay outside the gene matches. The CDR3 nucleotides read TGTGCCAGCAGCCAAGATCCGACAGGGAGTGCGTATGGAAACACCATATATTTT. This sequence encodes CASSQDPTGSAYGNTIYF.

V gene TRBV5-6 combines with J gene TRBJ1-6; D ambiguous. Germline CDR1 and CDR2: SGHDT and YYEEEE. With 0 bases removed from V and 2 bases from J, the gap between germline ends came to 9 bases. The CDR3 totals 16 residues. Written as DNA, the CDR3 is TGTGCCAGCAGCTTGGCCCTTCAGGCCTATAATTCACCCCTCCACTTT. Translating it yields CASSLALQAYNSPLHF.

This sequence joins TRBV25-1 and TRBJ2-6, with 8 bases lining up with TRBD1. V lost 2 bases to trimming and J lost 4 bases; unmatched junction nucleotides: 7. Per the germline V gene, CDR1 is MGHDK and CDR2 is SYGVNS. The length of the CDR3 is 17 residues. CDR3 loop: CASSEPGGLGGANVLTF. The CDR3 DNA follows: TGTGCCAGCAGTGAACCAGGGGGCTTGGGGGGGGCCAACGTCCTGACTTTC.

The V gene is TRBV5-1, the J gene TRBJ1-2, with D unclear. The V end was cut by 0 bases, the J end by 4 bases, with 7 bases between. The CDR3 is 13 residues long. The germline V gene encodes CDR1 SGHRS and CDR2 YFSETQ. CDR3 protein: CASSLDGLYGYTF. In nucleotides, the CDR3 is TGCGCCAGCAGCTTGGACGGACTCTATGGCTACACCTTC.

The CDR3 reads CASSQDLVLAGTNTGELFF. The DNA of the CDR3 is TGTGCCAGCAGCCAAGATCTGGTACTAGCGGGGACGAACACCGGGGAGCTGTTTTTT. This sequence joins TRBV4-2 and TRBJ2-2; the match to TRBD2 covers 10 bases. Germline V CDR1 and CDR2: LGHNA, YNFKEQ. The CDR3 spans 19 residues. V shed 0 bases and J 0 bases; nucleotides not matched to a gene: 7.

The chain employs TRBV7-8 and TRBJ1-2; D might be TRBD1 (6 bases). This CDR3 spans 17 amino acids. The germline gives CDR1 SGHVS, CDR2 FQNEAQ. Deletions cut 2 bases from V and 3 bases from J, with 19 bases between. CDR3 nucleotide sequence: TGTGCCAGCAGCTTAAGCAGGGGTTCGGATCCGGACTATGGCTACACCTTC. It codes for CASSLSRGSDPDYGYTF. Full variable domain (rest looked up from reference TRBV7-8 and TRBJ1-2): GAGVSQSPRYKVAKRGQDVALRCDPISGHVSLFWYQQALGQGPEFLTYFQNEAQLDKSGLPSDRFFAERPEGSVSTLKIQRTQQEDSAVYLCASSLSRGSDPDYGYTFGSGTRLTVV.